The rows below give T cell receptor beta chains drawn from one sample of a study of regulatory T cells in long-lasting Graves disease. TCRdb redid the calling of the multiplex PCR reads with MiXCR, one entry per CDR3 protein. The profile covers 400,000 to 500,000 distinct CDR3 sequences, with 15% to 20% appearing a single time and 23% taken by the ten largest. In addition, the sample was reused for a study of T cells in Graves' hyperthyroidism and ophthalmopathy.

Material: peripheral blood mononuclear cells (PBMCs), obtained at new diagnosis, from a patient treated with antithyroid drugs. The receptors were sampled from a young woman with Graves disease. CDR3s include the opening cysteine and the closing phenylalanine or tryptophan. D genes are given only for firm matches. Not all rows give a size; the values are once, few, many and, for expanded clones, a class.

D gene: NA
J gene: TRBJ2-6
V gene: TRBV6-1
clone size: many
CDR3 protein: CASSEEGGSGANVLTF
CDR3 DNA: TGTGCCAGCAGTGAGGAAGGAGGTTCTGGGGCCAACGTCCTGACTTTC

D gene: NA
J gene: TRBJ2-2
V gene: TRBV3-1
clone size: many
CDR3 protein: CASSHVVGELFF
CDR3 DNA: TGTGCCAGCAGCCACGTGGTCGGGGAGCTGTTTTTT

D gene: TRBD2
J gene: TRBJ2-1
V gene: TRBV6-4
clone size: few
CDR3 protein: CASSYVASGRNNEQFF
CDR3 DNA: TGTGCCAGCAGTTACGTGGCTAGCGGGAGAAACAATGAGCAGTTCTTC

D gene: NA
J gene: TRBJ2-7
V gene: TRBV7-2
clone size: medium-sized
CDR3 protein: CASSLGGVYEQYF
CDR3 DNA: TGTGCCAGCAGCTTGGGCGGGGTATACGAGCAGTACTTC

D gene: NA
J gene: TRBJ2-7
V gene: TRBV10-3
clone size: many
CDR3 protein: CAISESRGGGEQYF
CDR3 DNA: TGTGCCATCAGTGAGTCGAGGGGAGGTGGTGAGCAGTACTTC

D gene: TRBD1
J gene: TRBJ1-4
V gene: TRBV30
clone size: NA
CDR3 protein: CAWSVPGQGGEKLFF
CDR3 DNA: TGTGCCTGGAGTGTACCGGGACAGGGAGGTGAAAAACTGTTTTTT

D gene: NA
J gene: TRBJ2-3
V gene: TRBV27
clone size: many
CDR3 protein: CASSTHSGPDTQYF
CDR3 DNA: TGTGCCAGCAGCACTCATAGCGGACCAGATACGCAGTATTTT

D gene: NA
J gene: TRBJ2-2
V gene: TRBV28
clone size: NA
CDR3 protein: CARDRVQPGELFF
CDR3 DNA: TGTGCCAGGGACAGAGTCCAACCGGGGGAGCTGTTTTTT

D gene: NA
J gene: TRBJ2-7
V gene: TRBV28
clone size: many
CDR3 protein: CASSLRGHYEQYF
CDR3 DNA: TGTGCCAGCAGTTTACGCGGCCACTACGAGCAGTACTTC

D gene: NA
J gene: TRBJ1-2
V gene: TRBV6-5
clone size: many
CDR3 protein: CASSYRENYGYTF
CDR3 DNA: TGTGCCAGCAGCTACAGGGAAAACTATGGCTACACCTTC

D gene: TRBD2
J gene: TRBJ2-1
V gene: TRBV11-3
clone size: many
CDR3 protein: CASSLTSGRAGEQFF
CDR3 DNA: TGTGCCAGCAGCCTGACTAGCGGGAGGGCCGGGGAGCAGTTCTTC

D gene: TRBD1
J gene: TRBJ1-6
V gene: TRBV6-1
clone size: NA
CDR3 protein: CASSEQGASYNSPLHF
CDR3 DNA: TGTGCCAGCAGTGAACAGGGGGCCTCCTATAATTCACCCCTCCACTTT

D gene: TRBD1
J gene: TRBJ2-2
V gene: TRBV27
clone size: NA
CDR3 protein: CASSLGQGRTGELFF
CDR3 DNA: TGTGCCAGCAGCCTTGGACAGGGTCGCACCGGGGAGCTGTTTTTT

D gene: TRBD2
J gene: TRBJ2-7
V gene: TRBV20-1
clone size: NA
CDR3 protein: CSARLAGVSEQYF
CDR3 DNA: TGCAGTGCCAGACTAGCGGGAGTATCCGAGCAGTACTTC

D gene: TRBD1
J gene: TRBJ2-7
V gene: TRBV28
clone size: many
CDR3 protein: CASSNGQVPSYEQYF
CDR3 DNA: TGTGCCAGCAGCAACGGACAGGTCCCGTCCTACGAGCAGTACTTC

D gene: NA
J gene: TRBJ2-2
V gene: TRBV10-3
clone size: few
CDR3 protein: CAISENRLDAGELFF
CDR3 DNA: TGTGCCATCAGTGAGAACAGACTAGACGCCGGGGAGCTGTTTTTT

D gene: NA
J gene: TRBJ2-7
V gene: TRBV27
clone size: few
CDR3 protein: CASSPTSIIGEQYF
CDR3 DNA: TGTGCCAGCAGTCCCACTAGTATAATCGGCGAGCAGTACTTC

D gene: TRBD2
J gene: TRBJ2-7
V gene: TRBV10-3
clone size: few
CDR3 protein: CASSQPTASGRAYEQYF
CDR3 DNA: TGTGCCAGCAGTCAGCCCACGGCTAGCGGGAGGGCCTACGAGCAGTACTTC

D gene: NA
J gene: TRBJ2-7
V gene: TRBV12-3/TRBV12-4
clone size: many
CDR3 protein: CASSLAMYGEQYF
CDR3 DNA: TGTGCCAGCAGTTTAGCGATGTACGGCGAGCAGTACTTC

D gene: TRBD2
J gene: TRBJ2-2
V gene: TRBV5-6
clone size: NA
CDR3 protein: CASSLGLAGPTGELFF
CDR3 DNA: TGTGCCAGCAGCTTGGGACTAGCGGGACCCACCGGGGAGCTGTTTTTT

D gene: TRBD1
J gene: TRBJ1-1
V gene: TRBV5-5
clone size: few
CDR3 protein: CASSLAAGGTNTEAFF
CDR3 DNA: TGCGCCAGCAGCTTGGCCGCAGGGGGTACGAACACTGAAGCTTTCTTT

D gene: TRBD2
J gene: TRBJ2-7
V gene: TRBV5-1
clone size: NA
CDR3 protein: CASSPLTSSGSGEQYF
CDR3 DNA: TGCGCCAGCAGCCCCCTGACTAGCAGTGGCTCGGGAGAGCAGTACTTC

D gene: NA
J gene: TRBJ1-3
V gene: TRBV29-1
clone size: NA
CDR3 protein: CSVEDRPGNTIYF
CDR3 DNA: TGCAGCGTTGAAGATCGGCCGGGAAACACCATATATTTT

D gene: TRBD2
J gene: TRBJ2-7
V gene: TRBV12-3/TRBV12-4
clone size: few
CDR3 protein: CASSLRSGSGEQYF
CDR3 DNA: TGTGCCAGCAGTTTACGTAGCGGGAGCGGTGAGCAGTACTTC

D gene: NA
J gene: TRBJ2-5
V gene: TRBV28
clone size: few
CDR3 protein: CASSLFLGGLETQYF
CDR3 DNA: TGTGCCAGCAGTTTATTTCTCGGGGGATTAGAGACCCAGTACTTC

D gene: NA
J gene: TRBJ2-1
V gene: TRBV6-2/TRBV6-3
clone size: NA
CDR3 protein: CASSWAAIFGQDNEQFF
CDR3 DNA: TGTGCCAGCAGTTGGGCGGCGATTTTCGGGCAGGACAATGAGCAGTTCTTC

D gene: NA
J gene: TRBJ1-2
V gene: TRBV5-1
clone size: many
CDR3 protein: CASHPEGGTSNYGYTF
CDR3 DNA: TGCGCCAGCCATCCGGAGGGTGGGACATCTAACTATGGCTACACCTTC

D gene: NA
J gene: TRBJ2-3
V gene: TRBV6-1
clone size: NA
CDR3 protein: CASSEAAAASRFTDTQYF
CDR3 DNA: TGTGCCAGCAGTGAAGCTGCGGCAGCCTCTCGGTTCACAGATACGCAGTATTTT

D gene: NA
J gene: TRBJ2-1
V gene: TRBV7-9
clone size: many
CDR3 protein: CASSSSGSANEQFF
CDR3 DNA: TGTGCCAGCAGCTCAAGCGGGTCGGCCAATGAGCAGTTCTTC

D gene: TRBD1
J gene: TRBJ1-1
V gene: TRBV5-1
clone size: NA
CDR3 protein: CASNRGGGDDTEAFF
CDR3 DNA: TGCGCCAGCAATAGGGGAGGGGGCGATGACACTGAAGCTTTCTTT

D gene: NA
J gene: TRBJ1-2
V gene: TRBV20-1
clone size: many
CDR3 protein: CSARPRGSVYGYTF
CDR3 DNA: TGCAGTGCTAGACCGAGGGGCTCGGTGTACGGCTACACCTTC

D gene: NA
J gene: TRBJ2-7
V gene: TRBV15
clone size: NA
CDR3 protein: CATSRGRVGAFYEQYF
CDR3 DNA: TGTGCCACCAGCAGAGGACGGGTTGGAGCGTTTTACGAGCAGTACTTC

D gene: NA
J gene: TRBJ2-3
V gene: TRBV28
clone size: many
CDR3 protein: CASALRSDTQYF
CDR3 DNA: TGTGCCAGCGCCCTAAGGTCAGATACGCAGTATTTT

D gene: NA
J gene: TRBJ2-2
V gene: TRBV7-9
clone size: NA
CDR3 protein: CASSLIEISGELFF
CDR3 DNA: TGTGCCAGCAGCTTAATAGAGATCTCCGGGGAGCTGTTTTTT

D gene: TRBD2
J gene: TRBJ2-2
V gene: TRBV19
clone size: NA
CDR3 protein: CASRTGTRGTGELFF
CDR3 DNA: TGTGCCAGTAGAACCGGGACTAGAGGCACCGGGGAGCTGTTTTTT

D gene: NA
J gene: TRBJ2-3
V gene: TRBV20-1
clone size: many
CDR3 protein: CSAYGTSRGTDTQYF
CDR3 DNA: TGCAGTGCTTACGGTACTAGCCGGGGTACAGATACGCAGTATTTT

D gene: NA
J gene: TRBJ2-7
V gene: TRBV7-2
clone size: many
CDR3 protein: CASSSGVDEQYF
CDR3 DNA: TGTGCCAGCAGCTCCGGAGTCGACGAGCAGTACTTC

D gene: NA
J gene: TRBJ2-7
V gene: TRBV7-2
clone size: many
CDR3 protein: CASSLRFDEQYF
CDR3 DNA: TGTGCCAGCAGCTTAAGGTTCGACGAGCAGTACTTC

D gene: TRBD1
J gene: TRBJ1-1
V gene: TRBV12-3/TRBV12-4
clone size: many
CDR3 protein: CASSRQGTSLNTEAFF
CDR3 DNA: TGTGCCAGCAGCAGACAGGGGACGTCCTTGAACACTGAAGCTTTCTTT

D gene: NA
J gene: TRBJ2-7
V gene: TRBV7-9
clone size: NA
CDR3 protein: CASSPRTGSYEQYF
CDR3 DNA: TGTGCCAGCAGCCCCAGAACAGGGTCCTACGAGCAGTACTTC

D gene: NA
J gene: TRBJ1-1
V gene: TRBV10-3
clone size: NA
CDR3 protein: CAISEHANTEAFF
CDR3 DNA: TGTGCCATCAGTGAGCACGCGAACACTGAAGCTTTCTTT

D gene: TRBD1
J gene: TRBJ2-2
V gene: TRBV24-1
clone size: NA
CDR3 protein: CATSRAGGNTGELFF
CDR3 DNA: TGTGCCACCAGTCGAGCAGGGGGGAACACCGGGGAGCTGTTTTTT

D gene: TRBD1
J gene: TRBJ1-5
V gene: TRBV2
clone size: many
CDR3 protein: CASRLGGGRNQPQHF
CDR3 DNA: TGTGCCAGCAGGTTAGGAGGGGGCCGGAATCAGCCCCAGCATTTT

D gene: NA
J gene: TRBJ2-7
V gene: TRBV19
clone size: few
CDR3 protein: CASSIMGEQYF
CDR3 DNA: TGTGCCAGTAGTATCATGGGGGAGCAGTACTTC

D gene: NA
J gene: TRBJ2-1
V gene: TRBV5-5
clone size: many
CDR3 protein: CASSLISGTGNEQFF
CDR3 DNA: TGTGCCAGCAGCTTGATATCGGGAACCGGAAATGAGCAGTTCTTC

D gene: NA
J gene: TRBJ2-7
V gene: TRBV5-4
clone size: NA
CDR3 protein: CASSFMQGAYEQYF
CDR3 DNA: TGTGCCAGCAGCTTTATGCAGGGAGCCTACGAGCAGTACTTC

D gene: NA
J gene: TRBJ1-1
V gene: TRBV29-1
clone size: NA
CDR3 protein: CSVAGPEAFF
CDR3 DNA: TGCAGCGTGGCGGGCCCAGAAGCTTTCTTT

D gene: NA
J gene: TRBJ2-7
V gene: TRBV7-9
clone size: many
CDR3 protein: CASSFGRLSGQYF
CDR3 DNA: TGTGCCAGCAGCTTTGGCAGGCTGTCCGGGCAGTACTTC

D gene: NA
J gene: TRBJ2-7
V gene: TRBV7-9
clone size: many
CDR3 protein: CASSLGADLGEQYF
CDR3 DNA: TGTGCCAGCAGCTTAGGAGCCGATCTCGGCGAGCAGTACTTC

D gene: TRBD1
J gene: TRBJ1-1
V gene: TRBV2
clone size: NA
CDR3 protein: CASSLDRGANTEAFF
CDR3 DNA: TGTGCCAGCAGCTTAGACAGGGGTGCGAACACTGAAGCTTTCTTT

D gene: TRBD2
J gene: TRBJ2-1
V gene: TRBV18
clone size: many
CDR3 protein: CASSPEEREPHNEQFF
CDR3 DNA: TGTGCCAGCTCACCAGAGGAGCGGGAGCCCCACAATGAGCAGTTCTTC

D gene: NA
J gene: TRBJ1-5
V gene: TRBV20-1
clone size: NA
CDR3 protein: CSARVPGAASNQPQHF
CDR3 DNA: TGCAGTGCTAGAGTTCCCGGGGCCGCTAGCAATCAGCCCCAGCATTTT

D gene: NA
J gene: TRBJ2-3
V gene: TRBV6-1
clone size: NA
CDR3 protein: CASGYDSDTQYF
CDR3 DNA: TGTGCCAGCGGGTATGACTCAGATACGCAGTATTTT

D gene: TRBD2
J gene: TRBJ2-1
V gene: TRBV28
clone size: many
CDR3 protein: CASSLLAGIYNEQFF
CDR3 DNA: TGTGCCAGCAGTTTACTAGCGGGAATCTACAATGAGCAGTTCTTC

D gene: NA
J gene: TRBJ2-1
V gene: TRBV7-9
clone size: many
CDR3 protein: CASSLVVRSDEQFF
CDR3 DNA: TGTGCCAGCAGCTTAGTGGTCCGTAGTGATGAGCAGTTCTTC

D gene: TRBD1
J gene: TRBJ1-2
V gene: TRBV18
clone size: few
CDR3 protein: CASSPPGTEYGYTF
CDR3 DNA: TGTGCCAGCTCACCACCCGGGACAGAGTATGGCTACACCTTC

D gene: TRBD2
J gene: TRBJ2-7
V gene: TRBV20-1
clone size: many
CDR3 protein: CSAKRLADSSYEQYF
CDR3 DNA: TGCAGTGCTAAGAGACTAGCGGATAGCTCCTACGAGCAGTACTTC

D gene: TRBD1
J gene: TRBJ2-1
V gene: TRBV7-3
clone size: many
CDR3 protein: CASSPDRERLYNEQFF
CDR3 DNA: TGTGCCAGCAGCCCCGACAGGGAGAGGCTCTACAATGAGCAGTTCTTC

D gene: NA
J gene: TRBJ2-7
V gene: TRBV27
clone size: NA
CDR3 protein: CASSLYPDRILTSEQYF
CDR3 DNA: TGTGCCAGCAGTTTATACCCCGACAGGATACTAACCTCCGAGCAGTACTTC

D gene: TRBD2
J gene: TRBJ2-5
V gene: TRBV7-2
clone size: many
CDR3 protein: CASSLLWTSGIRQETQYF
CDR3 DNA: TGTGCCAGCAGCTTACTGTGGACTAGCGGGATACGTCAAGAGACCCAGTACTTC